This T cell receptor (beta chain) was observed in a study of CD8+ T cells in alopecia areata (dated by TCRdb to between 2017 and 2018). Study-level background: Skin from C3H/HeJ donors with spontaneous alopecia (roughly 6-13 months old) was grafted onto female C3H/HeJ recipients that were 7-10 weeks old. Scalp clonality was compared across normal scalp (n=4), patchy alopecia areata scalp (n=8), and alopecia totalis/universalis scalp (n=8). To study T cell clonal expansion in alopecia areata, the researchers applied high-throughput TCRbeta sequencing to both the C3H/HeJ mouse model and human patients. Amplification of TCRbeta CDR3 regions was done by immunoSEQ multiplex PCR using 35 Vbeta forward primers and 13 Jbeta reverse primers. Scalp tissue and sorted CD4+ and CD8+ peripheral blood T cells from patchy and totalis/universalis alopecia areata patients and from healthy controls were covered by human TCRbeta sequencing. The RNA source kit depended on sample type: the PAXgene miRNA kit for fixed scalp, the miRNeasy kit for PBMCs, and the RNeasy kit for mouse skin.

Library creation used the immunoSEQ multiplex PCR assay. RNA was extracted from all samples and reverse transcribed into cDNA as template for TCR sequencing. SuperScript III was used to make first-strand cDNA, primed with a 2:1 mix of oligo-dT and random hexamers. A synthetic immune receptor repertoire was used to gauge amplification bias, and whatever bias remained was removed computationally. Sequencing of the libraries was done on Illumina HiSeq with 60 bp reads that cover the CDR3, reading from J toward V. Turning to the authors' computational methods: Raw reads were preprocessed to remove errors, and CDR3 was defined by IMGT conventions from the conserved cysteine to phenylalanine. Clonality was computed as 1 minus the Shannon entropy, with the entropy normalized by log2 of the number of productive unique TCRs. Scalp TCRbeta sequences were cross-referenced with sorted blood CD4 and CD8 repertoires so that the CD4 or CD8 identity of scalp clones could be inferred. TCRdb retrieved this table from immuneACCESS and kept in-frame rearrangements only. Not all clones are present; in checked studies, unresolved V genes account for under half, and no reason is known for the remainder. That table furnishes V, J and clone size, whereas the DNA furnished D and trimming. For this sample the table reports 290,000 or so clones, with no clone seen just once. Jointly, the top ten make up about 1.1% of the sample.

This clone was detected a few times. Which antigen it targets is not known. Gene names and germline sequences here are the mouse ones. The read ends 4 residues shy of where the CDR3 ends; the end is completed using the germline J gene. The sample contains more than one DNA sequence encoding this CDR3. Cells from pooled mouse cutaneous lymph nodes were stained for CD4, CD8alpha, NKG2D, NKG2ACE and other markers and then sorted on a BD Influx. The CDR3 runs 14 residues from the cysteine to the phenylalanine. The 30 bases shown cover part of the CDR3, and their frame starts at base 1. V ends up 2 bases short and J 3 bases short, with an unmatched junction base count of 2. As encoded in the germline V gene (reference sequence), CDR1 is NSQYPW while CDR2 is LRSPGD. General study outcomes and caveats: Shared TCR sequences between patients were less evident than in mice, which may be partly attributable to HLA diversity in the patient population. Scalp TCR repertoire analysis is complicated because resident alphabeta T cells in normal human skin are also sequenced, whereas mouse skin is dominated by gammadelta T cells. Higher clonality and more expanded CD8+ clones were observed in lesional scalp than in normal scalp, particularly in alopecia totalis/universalis, a finding suggestive of antigenic drive.

The rearrangement combines TRBV1 with TRBJ2-7; 9 bases in between match TRBD1. The source is a C3H/HeJ mouse with alopecia areata. This strain of mice has MHC haplotype H2-k. Sequencing was done on a sample of CD4+ T cells sorted from a lymph node. The CDR3 reads CTCSAPGQGYEQYF. The sequenced part of the CDR3 DNA is TGCACCTGCAGTGCACCGGGACAGGGCTAT. Where the CDR3 stops, the reference TRBV1 and TRBJ2-7 genes take over; the full variable domain is VTLLEQNPRWRLVPRGQAVNLRCILKNSQYPWMSWYQQDLQKQLQWLFTLRSPGDKEVKSLPGADYLATRVTDTELRLQVANMSQGRTLYCTCSAPGQGYEQYFGPGTRLTVL.